Presented here are 10 T cell receptor beta chains from one specimen sequenced in a study of T cell responses to AZD1222 COVID-19 vaccine. Profiled with immunoSEQ multiplex PCR; TCRdb holds only in-frame clones, not every one. The sample consists of 130,000 to 150,000 clones, 90% to 95% of them appearing once. The material was peripheral blood, obtained on day 0 of AZD1222 vaccination. These receptors all come from an adult in good health.

The gene calls are TRBV15 and TRBJ1-1; D is unclear. Germline assignment: CDR1 LNHNV and CDR2 YYDKDF (reference sequence). There are 18 residues in the CDR3. Trimming pared 1 base from V and 0 bases from J, leaving 18 bases between. CDR3 in DNA: TGTGCCACCAGCAGAGGACCTATGGCAGGAGTTATGAACACTGAAGCTTTCTTT. Translation gives CATSRGPMAGVMNTEAFF.

CDR3 DNA: TGTGCCAGTAGTAAAGGACAGTACACCGGGGAGCTGTTTTTT. This sequence encodes CASSKGQYTGELFF. This chain uses TRBV19 with TRBJ2-2; TRBD1 might be the D (6 bases). Germline V gene sequence: CDR1 LNHDA, CDR2 SQIVND (reference sequence). The CDR3 sequence is 14 residues long. Trimming cost V 4 bases and J 3 bases, with 9 bases left between them.

The gene calls are TRBV27 and TRBJ2-2; D uncertain. The CDR3 runs to 13 residues. Germline assignment: CDR1 MNHEY and CDR2 SMNVEV (reference sequence). Trimming cost V 5 bases and J 13 bases, with 17 bases left between them. The DNA for the CDR3 is TGTGCCAGCAGTCAACGGACCCCTATGCGGCTGTTTTTT. This sequence encodes CASSQRTPMRLFF.

This rearrangement joins TRBV7-6 to TRBJ1-3; D may be TRBD1 (5 bases). This CDR3 comprises 15 residues. Trimming stripped 1 base from V and 0 bases from J, with 7 bases between. Germline V gene data show CDR1 as SGHVS and CDR2 as FNYEAQ. The CDR3 protein is CASSLGGGSGNTIYF. DNA of the CDR3: TGTGCCAGCAGCTTAGGGGGGGGCTCTGGAAACACCATATATTTT.

The rearrangement joins TRBV7-9 to TRBJ1-5; D is possibly TRBD1 (6 bases). CDR3 length: 13 amino acids. Germline V gives CDR1 SEHNR, CDR2 FQNEAQ (reference sequence). Trimming stripped 5 bases from V and 6 bases from J, with 11 bases between. For the CDR3, the DNA is TGTGCCAGCAGCCCGGGGGCGAGTCAGCCCCAGCATTTT. This gives the protein CASSPGASQPQHF.

The CDR3 reads CASSEETWTFKNTEAFF. The CDR3 DNA is TGTGCCAGCAGTGAAGAAACATGGACCTTTAAGAACACTGAAGCTTTCTTT. This chain uses TRBV6-1 with TRBJ1-1; no reliable D call. The V end was cut by 1 base, the J end by 1 base, with 16 bases between. Looked up from germline, CDR1 is MNHNS and CDR2 is SASEGT. This CDR3 region has 17 residues.

This clone showed up just once. The genes are TRBV7-9 and TRBJ1-1; no reliable D call. The ends were cut back, 3 bases at V and 1 base at J, with 9 bases in the middle. This CDR3 has 14 amino acids. Germline V gives CDR1 SEHNR, CDR2 FQNEAQ (reference sequence). CDR3 sequence reads: CASSFWTRNTEAFF. The DNA of the CDR3 is TGTGCCAGCAGCTTTTGGACCAGGAACACTGAAGCTTTCTTT. Combining the CDR3 with reference TRBV7-9 and TRBJ1-1 gives the whole variable domain DTGVSQNPRHKITKRGQNVTFRCDPISEHNRLYWYRQTLGQGPEFLTYFQNEAQLEKSRLLSDRFSAERPKGSFSTLEIQRTEQGDSAMYLCASSFWTRNTEAFFGQGTRLTVV.

The V gene is TRBV5-4, the J gene TRBJ1-3, with 10 nucleotides matching TRBD1. V lost 4 bases and J lost 3; bases outside the gene matches: 4. The CDR3 is 15 amino acids. Germline V gene lookup returns CDR1 SGHNT and CDR2 YYREEE (reference sequence). The CDR3 DNA is TGTGCCAGCAGCCTCGGGACAGGGGTTGGAAACACCATATATTTT. Translated: CASSLGTGVGNTIYF.

The CDR3 here is CASSTDRAPPEAFF. CDR3 DNA sequence: TGTGCCAGCAGTACGGACAGGGCCCCTCCTGAAGCTTTCTTT. The chain recombines TRBV6-1 with TRBJ1-1; 8 nucleotides align to TRBD1. V shed 5 bases, J shed 6 bases, and the junction held 8 bases outside the gene matches. Germline V CDR1 and CDR2: MNHNS, SASEGT. The CDR3 has 14 amino acids.

V is TRBV7-9 and J is TRBJ2-7; a possible D gene is TRBD2 (5 bases). Germline assignment: CDR1 SEHNR and CDR2 FQNEAQ (reference sequence). The ends were cut back, 5 bases at V and 3 bases at J, with 8 bases in the middle. CDR3 length: 12 amino acids. CDR3 bases: TGTGCCAGCAGCAGAGGGAGCTACGAGCAGTACTTC. The encoded protein is CASSRGSYEQYF. Filled out from reference TRBV7-9 and TRBJ2-7, the complete variable domain reads DTGVSQNPRHKITKRGQNVTFRCDPISEHNRLYWYRQTLGQGPEFLTYFQNEAQLEKSRLLSDRFSAERPKGSFSTLEIQRTEQGDSAMYLCASSRGSYEQYFGPGTRLTVT.